Below are 25 T cell receptor beta chains sequenced from a single sample in a study of cytomegalovirus exposure and HLA in healthy donors. The PCR made use of 60 Vbeta and 13 Jbeta primers. The method was immunoSEQ multiplex PCR; TCRdb's version includes in-frame clones alone and lacks a portion of them. The sample has over 150,000 clones, around 80% seen once. The sequenced material came from PBMCs. The receptors here all came from a woman in her fifties or sixties in good health and CMV-seropositive.

The chain has TRBV2 and TRBJ2-2; a weak D match, TRBD1 (5 bases). This CDR3 is 14 amino acids long. V dropped 4 bases and J dropped 3 bases, with 9 bases sitting between them. Per the germline V gene, CDR1 is SNHLY and CDR2 is FYNNEI. CDR3 coding DNA: TGTGCCAGCAGTGGGCAGGGCTACACCGGGGAGCTGTTTTTT. This gives the protein CASSGQGYTGELFF.

J is TRBJ1-1 and V is TRBV4-3; perhaps TRBD1 as D (5 bases). The V end was cut by 2 bases, the J end by 1 base, with 14 bases between. The CDR3 is 16 amino acids. Germline CDR1 is LGHNA and CDR2 is YSLEER. The CDR3 protein is CASSQSGTGRNTEAFF. In DNA form, the CDR3 reads TGCGCCAGCAGCCAATCCGGGACCGGGAGGAACACTGAAGCTTTCTTT.

The rearrangement links TRBV5-4 to TRBJ2-1, with TRBD2 matching over 9 bases. J lost 7 bases, V lost 0 bases, and 5 bases had no gene match. Per germline, CDR1 SGHNT and CDR2 YYREEE (reference sequence). The CDR3 length is 15 residues. The CDR3 bases are TGTGCCAGCAGCTTGGCGGCGGGGGGGCTAAATGAGCAGTTCTTC. Its protein product is CASSLAAGGLNEQFF.

Concerning this clone itself: One end of the junction does not line up with germline, which may come from a read error. The CDR3 DNA reads as TGTTCCAGCAGCTTAGCACTGGACAGCTCGGGAGGCTACACCTTC. It codes for CSSSLALDSSGGYTF. The chain employs TRBV7-9 and TRBJ1-2, with D perhaps TRBD1 (6 bases). Per the germline V gene, CDR1 is SEHNR and CDR2 is FQNEAQ (reference sequence). The CDR3 length is 15 residues. The full variable domain, completed using reference TRBV7-9 and TRBJ1-2, is DTGVSQNPRHKITKRGQNVTFRCDPISEHNRLYWYRQTLGQGPEFLTYFQNEAQLEKSRLLSDRFSAERPKGSFSTLEIQRTEQGDSAMYLCSSSLALDSSGGYTFGSGTRLTVV.

The V call is TRBV5-1, the J call TRBJ2-7; weak D call: TRBD2 (6 bases). The V and J ends lost 3 bases and 6 bases respectively, with 16 bases between them. CDR1 and CDR2 from the germline V gene are SGHRS and YFSETQ. The CDR3 extends over 14 amino acids. DNA for the CDR3: TGCGCCAGCAGCTCGTTAGCCGGGGGTGTCGAGCAGTACTTC. Protein product: CASSSLAGGVEQYF.

The V and J genes are TRBV7-6 and TRBJ1-1, with a possible D match to TRBD1 (6 bases). Germline V CDR1 and CDR2: SGHVS, FNYEAQ. V was pared by 6 bases and J by 0 bases, with 14 bases between. CDR3 length: 15 amino acids. The CDR3, as DNA: TGTGCCAGCAGGCCAGACCAGGGGATGAACACTGAAGCTTTCTTT. As protein: CASRPDQGMNTEAFF.

The genes are TRBV15 and TRBJ2-5; possibly TRBD1 for D (6 bases). CDR3 size: 16 residues. The germline V gene encodes CDR1 LNHNV and CDR2 YYDKDF (reference sequence). V lost 0 bases and J lost 2, with 13 bases in between. The CDR3 nucleotides read TGTGCCACCAGCAGAGATCAATGGGACAAGCAAGAGACCCAGTACTTC. Protein sequence: CATSRDQWDKQETQYF.

The DNA of the CDR3 is TGCGCCAGCAGCCAAGGACCCGGAGTCAATGAGCAGTTCTTC. Translation gives CASSQGPGVNEQFF. The rearrangement links TRBV4-3 to TRBJ2-1; D unclear. From germline, CDR1 is LGHNA and CDR2 YSLEER. The CDR3 covers 14 residues. Trimming pared 1 base from V and 6 bases from J, leaving 10 bases between.

The chain has TRBV2 and TRBJ1-6; 10 bases are a match to TRBD1. Germline V lookup: CDR1 SNHLY, CDR2 FYNNEI. The CDR3 is made up of 15 amino acids. J was trimmed by 10 bases and V by 6 bases; bases with no gene match: 9. For the CDR3, the DNA is TGTGCCAGCAGGGCCGCCGGGACAGGGGTCTCACCCCTCCACTTT. This sequence encodes CASRAAGTGVSPLHF.

In its sample, this clone was seen a few times. The rearrangement uses TRBV6-1 and TRBJ2-1, with 7 bases matching TRBD2. This CDR3 region has 16 residues. Germline V gives CDR1 MNHNS, CDR2 SASEGT. V shed 0 bases, J shed 3 bases, and the junction held 5 bases outside the gene matches. CDR3 DNA sequence: TGTGCCAGCAGTGAAGCGCGGCGGGGGATCTACAATGAGCAGTTCTTC. Its translation is CASSEARRGIYNEQFF.

The chain employs TRBV6-6 and TRBJ1-5; D unresolved. The ends were cut back, 0 bases at V and 11 bases at J, with 8 bases in the middle. The germline CDR1 and CDR2 sequences are MNHNY and SVGAGI (reference sequence). This CDR3 spans 12 amino acids. CDR3 in DNA: TGTGCCAGCAGTTACTCTGAGAGGGCCCAGCATTTT. This codes for CASSYSERAQHF.

CDR3 loop: CASSQSPRTRSGSTDTQYF. CDR3 nucleotides: TGCGCCAGCAGCCAAAGCCCTAGAACTCGAAGCGGAAGCACAGATACGCAGTATTTT. This rearrangement joins TRBV4-3 to TRBJ2-3; possible D gene TRBD2, 5 bases. The germline V gene encodes CDR1 LGHNA and CDR2 YSLEER. The V gene lost 2 bases and the J gene lost 0 bases, with 21 bases spanning the gap. The CDR3 length is 19 residues.

The CDR3 spells CASSITGTGGSEAFF. For the CDR3, the DNA is TGCGCCAGCAGCATAACCGGGACAGGGGGCTCTGAAGCTTTCTTT. This rearrangement joins TRBV5-1 to TRBJ1-1; 12 nucleotides agree with TRBD1. Germline V gene data show CDR1 as SGHRS and CDR2 as YFSETQ. This CDR3 comprises 15 residues. With 4 bases clipped from V and 6 bases from J, the junction kept 7 bases outside the gene matches.

The rearrangement links TRBV7-3 to TRBJ1-4, with D possibly being TRBD1 (5 bases). The CDR3 consists of 13 residues. The V gene's germline CDR1 is SGHTA and CDR2 FQGTGA. Trimming pared 6 bases from V and 1 base from J, leaving 6 bases between. The CDR3 reads CASSQGTNEKLFF. The DNA for the CDR3 is TGTGCCAGCAGTCAGGGAACTAATGAAAAACTGTTTTTT. Full variable domain (missing parts from reference TRBV7-3 and TRBJ1-4): GAGVSQTPSNKVTEKGKYVELRCDPISGHTALYWYRQSLGQGPEFLIYFQGTGAADDSGLPNDRFFAVRPEGSVSTLKIQRTERGDSAVYLCASSQGTNEKLFFGSGTQLSVL.

The chain uses TRBV5-4 and TRBJ2-3; D is possibly TRBD1 (6 bases). V shed 4 bases and J shed 3 bases, with 15 bases lying between them. The CDR3 has 15 amino acids. CDR1 is SGHNT and CDR2 is YYREEE in the germline V gene (reference sequence). The CDR3 coding sequence is TGTGCCAGCAGCGTTACGGGACAAGGAACAGATACGCAGTATTTT. It translates to CASSVTGQGTDTQYF.

The chain combines TRBV14 with TRBJ1-3; D call uncertain. CDR3 length: 13 residues. Between the trimmed V and J ends, which lost 7 bases and 0 bases, there was a span of 7 bases. CDR1 is SGHDN and CDR2 is FVKESK in the germline V gene. The chain's CDR3 is CASKLHSGNTIYF. DNA for the CDR3: TGTGCCAGCAAACTGCACTCTGGAAACACCATATATTTT.

CDR3 amino acids: CASSWHLNSGGYTF. The CDR3 nucleotides read TGTGCCAGCAGCTGGCATCTGAATTCGGGAGGCTACACCTTC. The rearrangement links TRBV7-9 to TRBJ1-2; no definite D call. This CDR3 has 14 residues. Germline V gene sequence: CDR1 SEHNR, CDR2 FQNEAQ (reference sequence). V was cut by 4 bases and J by 8 bases, with 17 bases left in between.

CDR3 region: CASSSAHGPEGDGYTF. CDR3 sequence (DNA): TGTGCCAGCAGCTCTGCCCACGGGCCGGAAGGGGATGGCTACACCTTC. This chain joins TRBV7-3 and TRBJ1-2, with D maybe TRBD1 (5 bases). The CDR3 is 16 residues long. Per the germline V gene, CDR1 is SGHTA and CDR2 is FQGTGA. V shed 4 bases and J shed 6 bases, with 21 bases lying between them.

The sample holds one count of this clone. V gene TRBV5-6 combines with J gene TRBJ2-5; a possible D gene is TRBD1 (5 bases). The J call may be in error: the DNA end matches TRBJ2-7 better. CDR1 SGHDT and CDR2 YYEEEE come from the germline V gene. The CDR3 runs 12 residues. The CDR3 loop reads CASSLQAYEQYF. CDR3 DNA sequence: TGTGCCAGCAGCTTACAGGCCTACGAGCAGTACTTC.

The J gene is TRBJ1-6, the V gene TRBV2; D ambiguous. Germline-derived CDR1 and CDR2 are SNHLY and FYNNEI. Trimming pared 7 bases from V and 9 bases from J, leaving 16 bases between. This CDR3 spans 14 amino acids. The CDR3 DNA reads as TGTGCCAGCATTAGGTGGGCAGTATCTTCACCCCTCCACTTT. Translating it yields CASIRWAVSSPLHF.

The V gene is TRBV19, the J gene TRBJ1-3; D remains ambiguous. The CDR3 has 13 residues. Germline V gene data show CDR1 as LNHDA and CDR2 as SQIVND (reference sequence). Trimming pared 11 bases from V and 1 base from J, leaving 12 bases between. The CDR3 DNA is TGTGCCGCCCGACGGGAATCTGGAAACACCATATATTTT. It encodes CAARRESGNTIYF.

The chain carries TRBV2 and TRBJ1-6, with unresolved D. The CDR3 runs to 14 residues. CDR1 and CDR2 (germline): SNHLY, FYNNEI. V lost 5 bases, J lost 8 bases, and 13 bases lay in between. For the CDR3, the DNA is TGTGCCAGCAGTCACGCGGGATTAGATTCACCCCTCCACTTT. Translation gives CASSHAGLDSPLHF.

The rearrangement uses TRBV5-1 and TRBJ2-7; possibly TRBD1 for D (5 bases). Germline-derived CDR1 and CDR2 are SGHRS and YFSETQ. V shed 3 bases and J shed 0 bases, with 13 bases lying between them. The CDR3 spans 15 residues. The CDR3 DNA sequence: TGCGCCAGCAGCTCGGACATCTATGGCTCCTACGAGCAGTACTTC. Protein: CASSSDIYGSYEQYF.

This chain uses TRBV2 with TRBJ1-5; TRBD1 is a possible D gene (5 bases). Germline V gives CDR1 SNHLY, CDR2 FYNNEI. Deletions cut 8 bases from V and 11 bases from J, with 13 bases between. There are 11 residues in the CDR3. CDR3 protein: CASGGGGTQHF. In DNA, the CDR3 is TGTGCCAGCGGCGGGGGGGGAACCCAGCATTTT.

This clone was counted once. The chain carries TRBV15 and TRBJ1-1; D call uncertain. V lost 6 bases, J lost 6 bases, and 17 bases lay in between. The CDR3 extends over 14 amino acids. Germline CDR1 and CDR2: LNHNV and YYDKDF (reference sequence). CDR3 sequence reads: CATSTVREGAEAFF. Written as DNA, the CDR3 is TGTGCCACCAGTACCGTTAGGGAGGGAGCTGAAGCTTTCTTT.